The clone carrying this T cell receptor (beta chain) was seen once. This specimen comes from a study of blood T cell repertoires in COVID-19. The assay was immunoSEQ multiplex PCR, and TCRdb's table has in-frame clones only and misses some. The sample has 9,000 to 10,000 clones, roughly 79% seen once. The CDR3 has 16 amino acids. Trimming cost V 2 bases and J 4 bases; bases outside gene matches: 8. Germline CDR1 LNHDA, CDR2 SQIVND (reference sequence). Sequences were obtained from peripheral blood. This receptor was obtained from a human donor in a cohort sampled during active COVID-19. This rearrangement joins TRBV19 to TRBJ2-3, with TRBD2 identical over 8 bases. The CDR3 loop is CASSILGTSSADTQYF. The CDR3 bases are TGTGCCAGTAGTATATTAGGGACTAGTAGCGCAGATACGCAGTATTTT.